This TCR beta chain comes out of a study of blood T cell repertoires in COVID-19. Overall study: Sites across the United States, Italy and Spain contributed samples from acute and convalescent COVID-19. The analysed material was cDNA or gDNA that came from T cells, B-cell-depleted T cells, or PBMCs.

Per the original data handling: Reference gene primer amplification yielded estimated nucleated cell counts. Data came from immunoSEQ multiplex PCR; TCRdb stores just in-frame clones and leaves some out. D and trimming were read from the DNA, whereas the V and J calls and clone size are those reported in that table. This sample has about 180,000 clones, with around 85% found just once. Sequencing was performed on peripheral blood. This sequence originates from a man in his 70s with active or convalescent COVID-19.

CDR3 in DNA: TGCGCCAGCACTAAAGGGCAGGGGACTTCACCCCTCCACTTT. It codes for CASTKGQGTSPLHF. The chain joins TRBV4-3 to TRBJ1-6, with a tentative D call TRBD1 (6 bases). V was pared by 7 bases and J by 9 bases, with 16 bases between. Germline CDR1 LGHNA, CDR2 YSLEER. The length of the CDR3 is 14 residues.